Below, 25 T cell receptor beta chains from the same sample are listed, as sequenced in a study of blood T cell repertoires in COVID-19. Data came from immunoSEQ multiplex PCR; TCRdb stores just in-frame clones and leaves some out. This sample has around 330,000 clones, with roughly 88% found just once. The sample consisted of peripheral blood. The origin of the receptors is a woman aged 25 to 39 with COVID-19, enrolled during active disease.

The V and J genes are TRBV12-3 or TRBV12-4 and TRBJ2-1, with D tentatively TRBD1 (6 bases). Trimming left V 1 base short and J 10 bases short, with 11 bases between. The CDR3 loop spans 13 amino acids. The DNA of the CDR3 is TGTGCCAGCAGTTTAGGGACAGTGAGCGAGCAGTTCTTC. Translated: CASSLGTVSEQFF.

The V gene is TRBV4-1, the J gene TRBJ2-3, with D maybe TRBD2 (6 bases). Germline V CDR1 and CDR2: MGHRA, YSYEKL. The CDR3 runs 11 residues. V was shortened by 8 bases and J by 8 bases, with 11 bases between the two germline ends. The CDR3 spells CASGAGFTQYF. Written as DNA, the CDR3 is TGCGCCAGCGGGGCGGGGTTTACGCAGTATTTT.

This clone has only one observation. The chain recombines TRBV20-1 with TRBJ2-3; TRBD2 matches 8 bases. The germline CDR1 and CDR2 sequences are DFQATT and SNEGSKA (reference sequence). V gave up 3 bases and J gave up 5 bases; unmatched junction bases: 10. The length of the CDR3 is 15 residues. The CDR3 loop is CSASSSGETGDTQYF. As DNA, the CDR3 is TGCAGTGCTAGTAGTAGCGGGGAAACGGGAGATACGCAGTATTTT.

This chain connects TRBV5-1 to TRBJ2-1; the match to TRBD1 covers 7 bases. The CDR3 is 14 amino acids. The V gene end was trimmed by 3 bases and the J gene end by 3 bases; junction bases not matched to a gene: 3. Germline V lookup: CDR1 SGHRS, CDR2 YFSETQ. The CDR3, as DNA: TGCGCCAGCAGCTCGACAGGGAACTACAATGAGCAGTTCTTC. This translates into CASSSTGNYNEQFF. Using reference TRBV5-1 and TRBJ2-1 for the parts outside the CDR3, the full variable domain is KAGVTQTPRYLIKTRGQQVTLSCSPISGHRSVSWYQQTPGQGLQFLFEYFSETQRNKGNFPGRFSGRQFSNSRSEMNVSTLELGDSALYLCASSSTGNYNEQFFGPGTRLTVL.

This chain connects TRBV6-5 to TRBJ2-7; TRBD1 matches 9 bases. The V segment lost 4 bases and the J segment 4 bases; nucleotides outside the gene matches: 8. Germline V gene data show CDR1 as MNHEY and CDR2 as SVGAGI. CDR3 length equals 15 residues. CDR3 nucleotides: TGTGCCAGCAGTTCTGGGACAGGGAAGATTTACGAGCAGTACTTC. Its protein is CASSSGTGKIYEQYF.

CDR3: CAPVKQRERETQYF. For the CDR3, the DNA is TGTGCCCCCGTTAAACAGCGGGAGAGGGAGACCCAGTACTTC. V usage is TRBV21-1 and J usage is TRBJ2-5; no check of the table's D call, TRBD2, against the DNA was made. TRBV21-1 represents a pseudogene. The CDR3 has 14 residues.

The chain employs TRBV7-9 and TRBJ2-3, with a possible D match to TRBD2 (5 bases). Looked up from germline, CDR1 is SEHNR and CDR2 is FQNEAQ (reference sequence). CDR3 size: 14 residues. V lost 1 base and J 4 bases, leaving 9 bases between the germline ends. For the CDR3, the DNA is TGTGCCAGCAGCTTAGGAGGGCAGCCAGATACGCAGTATTTT. This translates into CASSLGGQPDTQYF.

The V call is TRBV4-2, the J call TRBJ2-2; TRBD2 matches at 10 bases. CDR1 and CDR2 (germline): LGHNA, YNFKEQ. V shed 0 bases and J 2 bases; nucleotides not matched to a gene: 6. The CDR3 has 18 amino acids. The CDR3 is CASSQDPSGGDNTGELFF. The CDR3 DNA sequence: TGTGCCAGCAGCCAAGATCCGAGCGGGGGGGACAACACCGGGGAGCTGTTTTTT.

This sequence joins TRBV24-1 and TRBJ2-3, with 8 bases that match TRBD2. V shed 5 bases, J shed 2 bases, and the junction held 2 bases outside the gene matches. Germline lookup yields CDR1 KGHDR and CDR2 SFDVKD. The CDR3 covers 14 residues. CDR3 loop: CATSGGGHTDTQYF. The CDR3 nucleotides are TGTGCCACCAGTGGCGGGGGGCACACAGATACGCAGTATTTT.

V gene TRBV18 combines with J gene TRBJ1-5, with a tentative D call TRBD1 (5 bases). V was cut by 3 bases and J by 3 bases, with 15 bases left in between. Looked up from germline, CDR1 is KGHSH and CDR2 is LQKENI. The CDR3 sequence is 16 residues long. CDR3 region: CASSPGTGVVNQPQHF. The CDR3 coding sequence is TGTGCCAGCTCACCCGGGACGGGGGTGGTCAATCAGCCCCAGCATTTT.

The rearrangement joins TRBV9 to TRBJ1-6; possibly TRBD1 for D (6 bases). Germline V gene lookup returns CDR1 SGDLS and CDR2 YYNGEE. Trimming left V 5 bases short and J 8 bases short, with 14 bases between. The CDR3 covers 14 residues. The CDR3 sequence: CASRGLGAHSPLHF. For the CDR3, the DNA is TGTGCCAGCAGAGGACTGGGGGCCCATTCACCCCTCCACTTT.

Written as DNA, the CDR3 is TGTGCCAGCAGTCCGGGACAGGCTAACTATGGCTACACCTTC. It translates to CASSPGQANYGYTF. The rearrangement uses TRBV5-4 and TRBJ1-2; 8 positions match TRBD1. The V gene's germline CDR1 is SGHNT and CDR2 YYREEE (reference sequence). The CDR3 is 14 residues long. After removal of 5 bases from V and 0 bases from J, the junction contained 3 bases not matched to a gene.

This chain links TRBV15 with TRBJ1-5; D gene unclear. The CDR3 has 15 amino acids. The germline gives CDR1 LNHNV, CDR2 YYDKDF (reference sequence). The V gene lost 0 bases and the J gene lost 4 bases, with 10 bases spanning the gap. CDR3 DNA sequence: TGTGCCACCAGCAGAGATAGGAGTATTAATCAGCCCCAGCATTTT. Amino acid sequence: CATSRDRSINQPQHF.

This clone came up once. This rearrangement joins TRBV6-2 or TRBV6-3 to TRBJ2-1; 7 nucleotides align to TRBD2. This CDR3 has 15 residues. V shed 6 bases, J shed 0 bases, and the junction held 5 bases outside the gene matches. Germline-derived CDR1 and CDR2 are MNHEY and SVGEGT. CDR3 bases: TGTGCCAGCAGCCTCGGCGGGGGCTCCTACAATGAGCAGTTCTTC. This codes for CASSLGGGSYNEQFF.

The chain combines TRBV19 with TRBJ1-5; possibly TRBD1 for D (5 bases). This CDR3 has 15 amino acids. Germline lookup yields CDR1 LNHDA and CDR2 SQIVND (reference sequence). V was clipped by 3 bases and J by 5 bases, with 14 bases between them. CDR3 bases: TGTGCCAGTAGTATTAATTGGCAGGGTTATCAGCCCCAGCATTTT. As protein: CASSINWQGYQPQHF. Supplemented by reference TRBV19 and TRBJ1-5, the full variable domain reads DGGITQSPKYLFRKEGQNVTLSCEQNLNHDAMYWYRQDPGQGLRLIYYSQIVNDFQKGDIAEGYSVSREKKESFPLTVTSAQKNPTAFYLCASSINWQGYQPQHFGDGTRLSIL.

The CDR3 sequence: CASSPPAGNTIYF. The CDR3 DNA reads TGTGCCAGCAGCCCCCCCGCTGGAAACACCATATATTTT. V and J are TRBV13 and TRBJ1-3; D unclear. Germline CDR1 PRHDT, CDR2 FYEKMQ (reference sequence). The V and J ends lost 5 bases and 2 bases respectively, with 7 bases between them. This CDR3 region has 13 residues.

The chain joins TRBV18 to TRBJ1-2, with D maybe TRBD1 (5 bases). This CDR3 spans 14 amino acids. Germline CDR1 and CDR2: KGHSH and LQKENI. Trimming removed 2 bases from V and 8 bases from J, with 15 bases in between. CDR3 residues: CASSPMPGGGGYTF. The CDR3 bases are TGTGCCAGCTCACCAATGCCCGGGGGAGGCGGCTACACCTTC.

The chain employs TRBV19 and TRBJ1-6; D gene ambiguous. The V end was cut by 3 bases, the J end by 7 bases, with 10 bases between. CDR3 length: 14 amino acids. Germline loops: CDR1 LNHDA, CDR2 SQIVND (reference sequence). The CDR3 sequence is CASSMAQENSPLHF. DNA of the CDR3: TGTGCCAGTAGTATGGCGCAGGAAAATTCACCCCTCCACTTT.

CDR3 sequence (DNA): TGTGCCAGCAGCTTACAGGGGGCGGGTGGCTACACCTTC. This sequence encodes CASSLQGAGGYTF. The genes are TRBV7-2 and TRBJ1-2, with 8 nucleotides matching TRBD1. Unmatched junction bases numbered 3, after V lost 2 bases and J lost 7 bases. Germline V CDR1 and CDR2: SGHTA, FQGNSA. CDR3 size: 13 residues.

This clone was seen a few times. This chain uses TRBV5-4 with TRBJ2-2, with D perhaps TRBD2 (7 bases). The CDR3 sequence is 14 residues long. Trimming shortened V by 7 bases and J by 2 bases, and 12 bases separated the two germline ends. CDR1 and CDR2 (germline): SGHNT, YYREEE (reference sequence). The CDR3 DNA reads as TGTGCCAGCTCGGGGGGCGTTAACACCGGGGAGCTGTTTTTT. As protein: CASSGGVNTGELFF.

V usage is TRBV5-4 and J usage is TRBJ2-2, with a possible D match to TRBD2 (7 bases). Trimming removed 0 bases at V and 5 bases at J, with 14 bases between. This CDR3 contains 16 residues. Germline CDR1 and CDR2: SGHNT and YYREEE (reference sequence). The CDR3 protein is CASSLESGGRTGELFF. The CDR3 region has the DNA TGTGCCAGCAGCTTGGAGTCGGGGGGCAGGACCGGGGAGCTGTTTTTT.

This clone was observed a few times. This chain uses TRBV6-4 with TRBJ2-1, with 8 bases identical to TRBD1. V was pared by 6 bases and J by 6 bases, with 13 bases of the junction left unmatched. Germline V gene sequence: CDR1 MRHNA, CDR2 SNTAGT. The length of the CDR3 is 16 residues. CDR3 bases: TGTGCCAGCAGCTCGACAACAGGGACAGGAGGCAATGAGCAGTTCTTC. This sequence encodes CASSSTTGTGGNEQFF.

The chain recombines TRBV3-1 (or the pseudogene TRBV3-2) with TRBJ2-3; no clear D gene. The CDR3 sequence is 16 residues long. Germline-derived CDR1 and CDR2 are LGHDT and YNNKEL (reference sequence). The V end was cut by 1 base, the J end by 0 bases, with 11 bases between. In DNA, the CDR3 is TGTGCCAGCAGCCAAGGCGCAGGTCTTAGCACAGATACGCAGTATTTT. Protein: CASSQGAGLSTDTQYF.

As DNA, the CDR3 is TGCGCCAGCAGCCAAGAGGGGACAGGTTTAGAAAAACTGTTTTTT. Encoded protein: CASSQEGTGLEKLFF. The chain recombines TRBV4-3 with TRBJ1-4; 8 bases map to TRBD1. Per germline, CDR1 LGHNA and CDR2 YSLEER. The CDR3 length is 15 residues. Trimming removed 0 bases from V and 8 bases from J; junction bases left unmatched: 5.

The V call is TRBV7-8, the J call TRBJ1-2; TRBD1 matches at 8 bases. CDR1 and CDR2 from the germline V gene are SGHVS and FQNEAQ. The ends lost 1 base at V and 3 bases at J; junction bases unmatched: 10. The CDR3 runs to 17 residues. The CDR3 nucleotides are TGTGCCAGCAGCTTAGTGTCCCAGGGGGCCACGTACTATGGCTACACCTTC. Its translation is CASSLVSQGATYYGYTF.